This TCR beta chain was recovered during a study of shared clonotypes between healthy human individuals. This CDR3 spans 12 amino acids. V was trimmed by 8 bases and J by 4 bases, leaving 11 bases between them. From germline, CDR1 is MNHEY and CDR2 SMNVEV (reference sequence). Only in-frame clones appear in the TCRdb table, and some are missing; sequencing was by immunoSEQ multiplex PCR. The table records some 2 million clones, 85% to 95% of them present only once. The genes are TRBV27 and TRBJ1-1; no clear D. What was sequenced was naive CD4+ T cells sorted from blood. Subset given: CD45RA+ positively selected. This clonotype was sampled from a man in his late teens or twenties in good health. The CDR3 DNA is TGTGCCAGCCGAGAGACTGGCACTGAAGCTTTCTTT. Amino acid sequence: CASRETGTEAFF.